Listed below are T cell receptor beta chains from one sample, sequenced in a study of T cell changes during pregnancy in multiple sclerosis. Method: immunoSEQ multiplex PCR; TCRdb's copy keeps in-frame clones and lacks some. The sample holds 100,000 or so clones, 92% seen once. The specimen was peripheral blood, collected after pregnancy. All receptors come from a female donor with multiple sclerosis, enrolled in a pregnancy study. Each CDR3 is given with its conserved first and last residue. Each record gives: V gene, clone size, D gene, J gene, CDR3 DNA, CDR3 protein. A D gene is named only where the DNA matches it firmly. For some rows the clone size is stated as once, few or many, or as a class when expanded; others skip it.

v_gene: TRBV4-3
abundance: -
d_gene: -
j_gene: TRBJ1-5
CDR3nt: TGCGCCAGCAGCCAAGTTACGGGTCAGCCCCAGCATTTT
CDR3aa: CASSQVTGQPQHF

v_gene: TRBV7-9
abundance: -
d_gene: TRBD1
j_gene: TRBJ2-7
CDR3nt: TGTGCCAGCAGCTTAAGGGACAGTCCCTACGAGCAGTACTTC
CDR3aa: CASSLRDSPYEQYF

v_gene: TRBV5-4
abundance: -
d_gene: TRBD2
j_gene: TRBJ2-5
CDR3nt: TGTGCCAGCAGCTTCTGGGGGGGACGAGAGACCCAGTACTTC
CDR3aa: CASSFWGGRETQYF

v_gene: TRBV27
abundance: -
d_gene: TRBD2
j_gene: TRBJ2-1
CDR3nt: TGTGCCAGCTACGGACTAGCGGCCTCCTACAATGAGCAGTTCTTC
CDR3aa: CASYGLAASYNEQFF

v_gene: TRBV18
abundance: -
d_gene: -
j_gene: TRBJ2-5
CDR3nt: TGTGCCAGCCCGAAGCTAGCAGCGAAAGAGACCCAGTACTTC
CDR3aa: CASPKLAAKETQYF

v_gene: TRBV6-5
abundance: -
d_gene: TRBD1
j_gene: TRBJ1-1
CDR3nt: TGTGCCAGCAGTGAGACAGGGGACACTGAAGCTTTCTTT
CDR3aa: CASSETGDTEAFF

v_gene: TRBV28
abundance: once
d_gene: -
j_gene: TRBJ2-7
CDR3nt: TGTGCCAGCAGTTTACCTTCCTACGAGCAGTACTTC
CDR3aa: CASSLPSYEQYF

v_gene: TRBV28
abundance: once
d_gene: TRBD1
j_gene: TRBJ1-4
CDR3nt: TGTGCCAGCAGCCGAGCCCCTCAGGGGGCGCCAGGTGAAAAACTGTTTTTT
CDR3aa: CASSRAPQGAPGEKLFF

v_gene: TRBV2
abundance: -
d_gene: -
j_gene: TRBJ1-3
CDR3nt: TGTGCCAGCATCCTGGGGAGGGGTGGAAACACCATATATTTT
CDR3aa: CASILGRGGNTIYF

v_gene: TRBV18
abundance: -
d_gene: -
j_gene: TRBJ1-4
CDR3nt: TGTGCCAGCTCACCACCCTCCGGGATTCGGACTAATGAAAAACTGTTTTTT
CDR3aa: CASSPPSGIRTNEKLFF

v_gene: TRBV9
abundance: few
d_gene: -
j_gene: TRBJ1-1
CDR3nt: TGTGCCAGCAGCGGAGACACTGAAGCTTTCTTT
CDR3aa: CASSGDTEAFF

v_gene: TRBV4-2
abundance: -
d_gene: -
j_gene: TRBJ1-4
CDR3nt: TGTGCCAGCAGCCAAGAGAGTTTAGCGGGAGGCCTTGGTGAAAAACTGTTTTTT
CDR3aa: CASSQESLAGGLGEKLFF

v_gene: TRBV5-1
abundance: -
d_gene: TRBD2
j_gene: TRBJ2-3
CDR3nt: TGCGCCAGCAGCTTATGGACTAGTTGGGGGACAGATACGCAGTATTTT
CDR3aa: CASSLWTSWGTDTQYF